This T cell receptor (beta chain) was sequenced during a study of T cell responses to AZD1222 COVID-19 vaccine. Study outcomes and limitations: Just six AZD1222 recipients tested seropositive at baseline. Clonal diversity was possibly underestimated, and white British individuals and females predominated among donors. In the spike-specific TCR repertoire, nearly half reportedly target unmutated variant regions.

CDR3 size: 15 residues. Trimming removed 3 bases from V and 7 bases from J; junction bases left unmatched: 6. CDR1 is LNHNV, CDR2 YYDKDF, per germline (reference sequence). A note on this clone: The antigen remains undetermined.

Clones were read by immunoSEQ multiplex PCR, and TCRdb kept only the in-frame ones, dropping some. The sample yields roughly 130,000 clones, 90% to 95% seen once. The V gene is TRBV15, the J gene TRBJ1-5; 10 nucleotides align to TRBD1. This specimen consisted of peripheral blood, obtained on day 0 of AZD1222 vaccination. This TCR was sampled from an adult in good health. The CDR3: CATSSQQGQGQPQHF. CDR3 DNA: TGTGCCACCAGCAGCCAACAGGGACAGGGGCAGCCCCAGCATTTT.